The source of this TCR beta chain is a study of cytomegalovirus exposure and HLA in healthy donors. Whole-study results and caveats: The study labeled approximately 150 TCR beta chains cytomegalovirus-associated.

CDR1 is MNHEY, CDR2 SVGAGI, per germline. V was pared by 6 bases and J by 8 bases, with 19 bases between. This CDR3 comprises 15 residues. The PCR had 60 Vbeta and 13 Jbeta primers. Assay used: immunoSEQ multiplex PCR; TCRdb lists only in-frame clones, some missing. The sample comprises fewer than 250,000 clones, over 70% of which are singletons, and roughly 1.5% rests with the top ten. About this clone itself: Its antigen is unidentified.

The sample consisted of PBMCs. This TCR derives from a woman younger than 30 in good health and CMV-seronegative. V and J are TRBV6-5 and TRBJ1-4; D may be TRBD1 (6 bases). The DNA of the CDR3 is TGTGCCAGCAGAACCGGGATAGACCAGGGGGAAAAACTGTTTTTT. Encoded protein: CASRTGIDQGEKLFF.